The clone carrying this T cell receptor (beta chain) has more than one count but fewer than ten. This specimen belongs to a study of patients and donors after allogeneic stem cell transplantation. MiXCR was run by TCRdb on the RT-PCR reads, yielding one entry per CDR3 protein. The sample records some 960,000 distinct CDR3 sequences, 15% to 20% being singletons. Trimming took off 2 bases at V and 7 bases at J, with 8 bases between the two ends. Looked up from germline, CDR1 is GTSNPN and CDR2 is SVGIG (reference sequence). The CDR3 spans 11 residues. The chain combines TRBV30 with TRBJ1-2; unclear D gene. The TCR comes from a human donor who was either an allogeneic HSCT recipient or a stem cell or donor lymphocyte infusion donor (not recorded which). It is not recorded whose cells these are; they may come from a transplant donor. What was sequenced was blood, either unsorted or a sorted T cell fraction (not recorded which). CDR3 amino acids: CAWSPGGGYTF. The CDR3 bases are TGTGCCTGGAGTCCCGGAGGTGGCTACACCTTC.